These 23 T cell receptor beta chains were sequenced from one sample in a study of T cell repertoires in cytomegalovirus infection. Using its own MiXCR run on the reads, TCRdb lists one record per CDR3 protein. The top ten hold about 13% of the sample, which has about 530,000 distinct CDR3 sequences, 26% seen once. Sample: PBMCs. The receptor source for this set is a human donor in good health (CMV status not recorded). Some clones in this sample may be carry-over from other donors' samples.

The gene calls are TRBV4-1 and TRBJ2-7; possibly TRBD2 for D (5 bases). Germline CDR1 and CDR2: MGHRA and YSYEKL. V was pared by 0 bases and J by 2 bases, with 14 bases between. CDR3 length: 16 residues. The CDR3, as DNA: TGCGCCAGCAGCCAAGATTCCGGGAAGAACGCCTACGAGCAGTACTTC. Protein product: CASSQDSGKNAYEQYF.

The gene calls are TRBV20-1 and TRBJ1-3; a possible D gene is TRBD1 (5 bases). The germline V gene encodes CDR1 DFQATT and CDR2 SNEGSKA (reference sequence). The V end lost 6 bases, the J end lost 0 bases, and 15 bases lay between the germline ends. The CDR3 length is 15 residues. CDR3 nucleotide sequence: TGCAGTGCCATCGATGACAGTCACTCTGGAAACACCATATATTTT. Its protein is CSAIDDSHSGNTIYF.

The J gene is TRBJ2-5, the V gene TRBV6-6, with D perhaps TRBD2 (6 bases). The CDR3 length is 15 residues. The germline V gene has CDR1 MNHNY and CDR2 SVGAGI (reference sequence). V shed 5 bases and J shed 1 base, with 14 bases lying between them. The chain's CDR3 is CASSTGTGVQETQYF. CDR3 nucleotide sequence: TGTGCCAGCAGTACCGGGACTGGGGTCCAAGAGACCCAGTACTTC.

The chain links TRBV18 to TRBJ2-7; 7 bases line up with TRBD1. The CDR3 contains 13 residues. Germline V gene data show CDR1 as KGHSH and CDR2 as LQKENI. Trimming removed 3 bases from V and 3 bases from J; junction bases left unmatched: 2. In DNA form, the CDR3 reads TGTGCCAGCTCACCGGGACAGCACTACGAGCAGTACTTC. Translation: CASSPGQHYEQYF.

The rearrangement links TRBV25-1 to TRBJ2-7, with 10 bases fitting TRBD1. The J segment lost 5 bases and the V segment lost 1 base, leaving 8 bases of the junction unmatched. This CDR3 comprises 16 residues. Germline-derived CDR1 and CDR2 are MGHDK and SYGVNS. CDR3 loop: CASSESGTGVRDEQYF. CDR3 in DNA: TGTGCCAGCAGTGAATCAGGGACAGGGGTGCGGGACGAGCAGTACTTC.

The rearrangement links TRBV29-1 to TRBJ1-2; D might be TRBD1 (6 bases). Trimming cost V 4 bases and J 5 bases, with 14 bases left between them. This CDR3 spans 13 amino acids. CDR1 and CDR2 (germline): SQVTM, ANQGSEA. The chain's CDR3 is CSVVSPGDYGYTF. Here the CDR3 DNA reads TGCAGCGTTGTGTCCCCAGGGGATTATGGCTACACCTTC.

The J gene is TRBJ2-3, the V gene TRBV4-3; D remains ambiguous. The CDR3 is 15 amino acids. V lost 3 bases and J 2 bases, leaving 12 bases between the germline ends. The germline CDR1 and CDR2 sequences are LGHNA and YSLEER. This CDR3 is CASSHVASTTDTQYF. CDR3 nucleotides: TGCGCCAGCAGCCACGTAGCCTCTACCACAGATACGCAGTATTTT.

CDR3 protein: CASSLGGQANTEAFF. The DNA of the CDR3 is TGTGCCAGCAGCTTAGGGGGACAGGCCAACACTGAAGCTTTCTTT. This chain joins TRBV7-9 and TRBJ1-1, with 8 positions matching TRBD1. The germline V gene has CDR1 SEHNR and CDR2 FQNEAQ (reference sequence). The CDR3 length is 15 residues. V lost 1 base to trimming and J lost 2 bases; unmatched junction nucleotides: 3.

This clonotype was counted ten times or more. The rearrangement uses TRBV27 and TRBJ2-5; 8 bases are shared with TRBD2. The CDR3 contains 15 residues. CDR1 and CDR2 from the germline V gene are MNHEY and SMNVEV (reference sequence). J gave up 5 bases and V 3 bases, and 8 bases lay outside the gene matches. The CDR3 loop is CASSFALASGETQYF. CDR3 DNA: TGTGCCAGCAGTTTTGCCCTAGCTAGCGGGGAGACCCAGTACTTC.

The V and J genes are TRBV7-8 and TRBJ2-3; D uncertain. The germline V and J ends were trimmed by 6 bases and 4 bases, with 23 bases remaining between them. The CDR3 is 17 amino acids. The germline V gene encodes CDR1 SGHVS and CDR2 FQNEAQ. The CDR3: CASRFFPGVRFPDTQYF. DNA of the CDR3: TGTGCCAGCAGATTTTTCCCCGGAGTGCGGTTCCCAGATACGCAGTATTTT.

In this sample, this clonotype turned up many times. This sequence joins TRBV7-8 and TRBJ1-3; D is unresolved. Germline V lookup: CDR1 SGHVS, CDR2 FQNEAQ. Trimming left V 5 bases short and J 0 bases short, with 14 bases between. The CDR3 totals 16 residues. CDR3 loop: CASSPEFSSSGNTIYF. CDR3 nucleotides: TGTGCCAGCAGCCCCGAGTTTAGCAGCTCTGGAAACACCATATATTTT.

This clonotype was recorded a few times. The genes are TRBV5-1 and TRBJ2-2; D may match TRBD1 or TRBD2 (5 bases each). Trimming removed 4 bases from V and 8 bases from J, with 21 bases in between. Germline-derived CDR1 and CDR2 are SGHRS and YFSETQ. The CDR3 loop spans 16 amino acids. The DNA for the CDR3 is TGCGCCAGCAGCCCTCCCGGGACCACCGGCGGAGGGGAGCTGTTTTTT. Its protein is CASSPPGTTGGGELFF. Supplemented by reference TRBV5-1 and TRBJ2-2, the full variable domain reads KAGVTQTPRYLIKTRGQQVTLSCSPISGHRSVSWYQQTPGQGLQFLFEYFSETQRNKGNFPGRFSGRQFSNSRSEMNVSTLELGDSALYLCASSPPGTTGGGELFFGEGSRLTVL.

V is TRBV7-3 and J is TRBJ2-6; D is uncertain. Per the germline V gene, CDR1 is SGHTA and CDR2 is FQGTGA. The CDR3 is made up of 10 amino acids. The V gene lost 9 bases and the J gene lost 4 bases, with 1 base spanning the gap. CDR3 coding DNA: TGTGCCAGAGGGGCCAACGTCCTGACTTTC. This gives the protein CARGANVLTF.

This clonotype was counted between two and nine times. The chain couples TRBV19 to TRBJ1-3, with a weak D call TRBD1 (5 bases). V was trimmed by 9 bases and J by 0 bases, leaving 15 bases between them. CDR1 and CDR2 (germline): LNHDA, SQIVND (reference sequence). The CDR3 length is 15 residues. DNA of the CDR3: TGTGCCAGCCTGGGGGACCCCTTCTCTGGAAACACCATATATTTT. Amino acids: CASLGDPFSGNTIYF.

The CDR3 DNA reads TGTGCCAGCAGCGGAGGGACTAGCGGGAGGAACACAGATACGCAGTATTTT. Translated, it gives CASSGGTSGRNTDTQYF. The chain has TRBV5-4 and TRBJ2-3; the match to TRBD2 covers 15 bases. Germline CDR1 SGHNT, CDR2 YYREEE (reference sequence). V lost 4 bases, J lost 2 bases, and 5 bases stayed unmatched. The CDR3 spans 17 residues.

This clonotype was detected only a few times. The chain carries TRBV18 and TRBJ1-6; no clear D. Deletions cut 2 bases from V and 7 bases from J, with 15 bases between. The CDR3 consists of 16 residues. Germline V gives CDR1 KGHSH, CDR2 LQKENI. As DNA, the CDR3 is TGTGCCAGCTCACCAATGACGGGTGGGGAAAATTCACCCCTCCACTTT. Encoded protein: CASSPMTGGENSPLHF.

The V and J genes are TRBV11-2 and TRBJ2-1; the match to TRBD1 covers 9 bases. V gave up 1 base and J gave up 4 bases; unmatched junction bases: 5. Germline assignment: CDR1 SGHAT and CDR2 FQNNGV. The CDR3 contains 16 residues. CDR3 nucleotides: TGTGCCAGCAGCTTAGGGCGACAGGGGGGTTACAATGAGCAGTTCTTC. The encoded protein is CASSLGRQGGYNEQFF.

This sequence joins TRBV28 and TRBJ2-3; maybe TRBD2 (6 bases). The ends were cut back, 5 bases at V and 9 bases at J, with 24 bases in the middle. Germline V gives CDR1 MDHEN, CDR2 SYDVKM. This CDR3 has 16 amino acids. This chain's CDR3 is CASSPVGGITGRTQYF. CDR3 DNA sequence: TGTGCCAGCAGTCCGGTCGGGGGTATTACTGGAAGAACGCAGTATTTT.

The chain carries TRBV28 and TRBJ2-1; D not resolved. Germline CDR1 MDHEN, CDR2 SYDVKM. V lost 2 bases, J lost 3 bases, and 14 bases lay in between. The CDR3 is 16 amino acids. The CDR3 DNA is TGTGCCAGCAGTTTAGAGCTCCGGCCTCTCTACAATGAGCAGTTCTTC. It encodes CASSLELRPLYNEQFF.

The J gene is TRBJ2-3, the V gene TRBV4-1, with 7 bases fitting TRBD2. CDR3 length: 16 amino acids. V was pared by 1 base and J by 0 bases, with 4 bases of the junction left unmatched. The germline V gene encodes CDR1 MGHRA and CDR2 YSYEKL. The CDR3 protein is CASSQGGLPSTDTQYF. DNA for the CDR3: TGCGCCAGCAGCCAAGGGGGACTACCTAGCACAGATACGCAGTATTTT.

V usage is TRBV6-5 and J usage is TRBJ1-2, with a weak D call TRBD1 (5 bases). The V end was cut by 0 bases, the J end by 8 bases, with 13 bases between. The CDR3 runs to 14 residues. Germline CDR1 MNHEY, CDR2 SVGAGI. CDR3 DNA sequence: TGTGCCAGCAGTTACTCGCAGGGAAATGGGGGCTACACCTTC. Amino acid sequence: CASSYSQGNGGYTF.

The rearrangement links TRBV28 to TRBJ1-5; 7 nucleotides align to TRBD1. Trimming cost V 7 bases and J 12 bases; bases outside gene matches: 9. The CDR3 spans 12 residues. Germline CDR1 reads MDHEN; CDR2 reads SYDVKM. CDR3 loop: CASTDRVSDQHF. CDR3 bases: TGTGCCAGCACCGACAGGGTTTCAGACCAGCATTTT.

This clonotype came up a few times. The rearrangement joins TRBV5-6 to TRBJ2-5, with D perhaps assigned TRBD1 or TRBD2 (5 bases each). V lost 4 bases and J lost 7, with 17 bases in between. This CDR3 region has 14 residues. Per germline, CDR1 SGHDT and CDR2 YYEEEE. The CDR3 reads CASSRLRDAGTQYF. Written as DNA, the CDR3 is TGTGCCAGCAGCCGTCTTCGGGACGCAGGGACCCAGTACTTC.